These T cell receptor beta chains were read from a single sample in a study of regulatory T cells in long-lasting Graves disease. TCRdb re-analysed the multiplex PCR reads in MiXCR, keeping a single row per CDR3 protein. The sample records 530,000 or so distinct CDR3 sequences, around 15% being singletons. The same data also went into a second study, on T cells in Graves' hyperthyroidism and ophthalmopathy.

Sequencing was performed on peripheral blood mononuclear cells (PBMCs), taken at new diagnosis, from a patient treated with antithyroid drugs. The receptors come from a man aged 18 to 29 with Graves disease. The CDR3 runs from the conserved cysteine through the conserved F or W. A D gene is named only where the DNA matches it firmly. Rows may omit the clone size; those that give it use once, few, many or a size class.

many	TRBD1	TRBV28	TRBJ2-2	CATHDRGVSGELFF	TGTGCCACCCACGACAGGGGGGTCTCCGGGGAGCTGTTTTTT
many	TRBD2	TRBV28	TRBJ2-1	CASSLASGRTSSYNEQFF	TGTGCCAGCAGTTTGGCCAGCGGGAGGACAAGCTCCTACAATGAGCAGTTCTTC
-	-	TRBV5-4	TRBJ1-6	CASSLRAGLDSPLHF	TGTGCCAGCAGCTTGCGGGCAGGGCTCGATTCACCCCTCCACTTT
many	-	TRBV29-1	TRBJ2-7	CSVEAQSSLSSYEQYF	TGCAGCGTTGAGGCCCAGAGCTCTCTGAGCTCCTACGAGCAGTACTTC
-	-	TRBV20-1	TRBJ2-7	CSAQGSWRLTYEQYF	TGCAGTGCCCAGGGTAGCTGGAGACTTACCTACGAGCAGTACTTC
-	TRBD1	TRBV5-1	TRBJ2-3	CASGRTGTDTQYF	TGCGCCAGCGGTCGGACAGGGACAGATACGCAGTATTTT
few	-	TRBV3-1	TRBJ1-5	CASSQDFGLNQPQHF	TGTGCCAGCAGCCAAGACTTCGGACTGAATCAGCCCCAGCATTTT
few	-	TRBV18	TRBJ1-2	CASSPTIQGIGYTF	TGTGCCAGCTCACCCACAATTCAAGGGATCGGCTACACCTTC
many	-	TRBV9	TRBJ2-5	CASSVGTASGAQYF	TGTGCCAGCAGCGTCGGGACTGCCTCCGGGGCCCAGTACTTC
few	-	TRBV20-1	TRBJ2-1	CSAGKVGEQFF	TGCAGTGCTGGGAAGGTGGGGGAGCAGTTCTTC
-	TRBD2	TRBV20-1	TRBJ2-3	CSALPGLAGGRDTQYF	TGCAGTGCCCTTCCGGGACTAGCGGGAGGGAGAGATACGCAGTATTTT
few	-	TRBV29-1	TRBJ2-3	CSVAVQRATDTQYF	TGCAGCGTTGCCGTGCAGCGTGCTACAGATACGCAGTATTTT